The entry below gives a single T cell receptor beta chain sequence along with its context. Its antigen is not known. Some clones are missing from TCRdb's copy, which holds only in-frame ones; the method was immunoSEQ multiplex PCR. The data hold over 100,000 clones, with 90% to 95% observed a single time. Trimming cost V 4 bases and J 4 bases, with 14 bases left between them. The CDR3 consists of 15 residues. CDR1 and CDR2 (germline): KGHSH, LQKENI. The data were obtained in a study of siplizumab effects on memory and regulatory T cells. The study, taken as a whole, reports: Alloreactive clones mapping to unstimulated subsets formed only a minor fraction. Alloreactive sequences traceable to unstimulated CD4+ memory cells were significantly reduced by siplizumab. Proliferating siplizumab-culture Treg suppressive function went unconfirmed. Memory cells seemed less diverse than naive T cells, which also seemed major contributors to the alloresponse.

The chain combines TRBV18 with TRBJ1-3, with unresolved D. Source material: Tregs sorted from blood. This receptor was taken from a human donor in good health. The DNA for the CDR3 is TGTGCCAGCTCACTATCGGGAGGCTCAGGAAACACCATATATTTT. Protein product: CASSLSGGSGNTIYF.